This T cell receptor beta chain was captured in a study of T cells after yellow fever vaccination. Whole-study context: SMART-Seq v4 Ultra Low Input prepared libraries from low-cell fractions. Study-level findings and limits: Re-detected after boosting: most primary clones, 96% of CD4 and under 90% of CD8. Though it reached lower strength, the secondary response hit its peak faster, day 5 versus 15.

Of note for this clonotype: Its antigen is not known.

Per the germline V gene, CDR1 is MNHEY and CDR2 is SVGEGT. The CDR3 spans 18 residues. The V end was cut by 7 bases, the J end by 0 bases, with 22 bases between. Generation of TCR cDNA used 5'RACE template switching (which added a universal primer site and UMIs). MiXCR was run by TCRdb on the 5' RACE reads, yielding one entry per CDR3 protein. The table records roughly 500,000 distinct CDR3 sequences, 15% to 20% of them present only once. The sequencing here drew on PBMCs, taken 15 days after the yellow fever booster vaccination. The clonotype comes from a man aged 25-45 years who received the YFV17D yellow fever vaccine. V gene TRBV6-2 or TRBV6-3 combines with J gene TRBJ2-1; D not certain. The CDR3 region has the DNA TGTGCCAGCACCCCCCTTCCGTCGGCAGCTGGCTCCTACAATGAGCAGTTCTTC. Its translation is CASTPLPSAAGSYNEQFF.